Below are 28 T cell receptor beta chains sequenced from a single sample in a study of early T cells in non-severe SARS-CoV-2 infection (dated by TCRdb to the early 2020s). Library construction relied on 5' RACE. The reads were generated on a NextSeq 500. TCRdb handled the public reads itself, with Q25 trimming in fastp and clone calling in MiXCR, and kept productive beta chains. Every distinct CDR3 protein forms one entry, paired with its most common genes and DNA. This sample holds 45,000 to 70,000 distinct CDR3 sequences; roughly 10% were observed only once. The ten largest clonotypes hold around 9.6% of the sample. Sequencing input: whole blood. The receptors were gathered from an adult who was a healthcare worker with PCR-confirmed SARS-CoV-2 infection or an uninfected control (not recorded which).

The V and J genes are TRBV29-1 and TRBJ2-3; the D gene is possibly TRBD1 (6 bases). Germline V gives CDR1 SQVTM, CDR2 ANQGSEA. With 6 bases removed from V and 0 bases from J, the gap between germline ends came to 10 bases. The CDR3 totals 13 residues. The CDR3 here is CSVGAYSTDTQYF. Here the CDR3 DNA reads TGCAGCGTGGGGGCATATAGCACAGATACGCAGTATTTT.

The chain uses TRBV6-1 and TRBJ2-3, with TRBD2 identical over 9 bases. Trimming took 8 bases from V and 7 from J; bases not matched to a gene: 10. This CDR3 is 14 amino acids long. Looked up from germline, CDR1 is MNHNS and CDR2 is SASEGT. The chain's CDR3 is CASLSSGMGNTQYF. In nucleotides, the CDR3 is TGTGCCAGCCTCTCTAGCGGGATGGGGAATACGCAGTATTTT.

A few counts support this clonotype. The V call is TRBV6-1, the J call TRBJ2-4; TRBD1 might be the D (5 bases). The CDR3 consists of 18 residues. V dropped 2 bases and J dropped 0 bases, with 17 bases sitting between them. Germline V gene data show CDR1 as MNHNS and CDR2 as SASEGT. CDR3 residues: CASSEKDHRLLAKNIQYF. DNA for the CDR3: TGTGCCAGCAGTGAAAAGGACCACAGGCTACTAGCCAAAAACATTCAGTACTTC.

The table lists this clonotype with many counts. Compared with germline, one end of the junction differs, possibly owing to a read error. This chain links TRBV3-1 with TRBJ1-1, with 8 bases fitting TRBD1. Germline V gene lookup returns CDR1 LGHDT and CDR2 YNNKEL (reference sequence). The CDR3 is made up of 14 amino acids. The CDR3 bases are TGTGCCAGCAGCCAAGAGGGACAGGCAGGGTCTGTTGGATTT. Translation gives CASSQEGQAGSVGF.

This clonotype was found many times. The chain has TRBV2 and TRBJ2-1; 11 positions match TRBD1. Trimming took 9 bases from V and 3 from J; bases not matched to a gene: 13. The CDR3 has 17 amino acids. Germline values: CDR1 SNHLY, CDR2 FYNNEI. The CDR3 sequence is CARGTGGISGIYNEQFF. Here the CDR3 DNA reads TGTGCCAGGGGGACAGGGGGTATTAGCGGGATCTACAATGAGCAGTTCTTC.

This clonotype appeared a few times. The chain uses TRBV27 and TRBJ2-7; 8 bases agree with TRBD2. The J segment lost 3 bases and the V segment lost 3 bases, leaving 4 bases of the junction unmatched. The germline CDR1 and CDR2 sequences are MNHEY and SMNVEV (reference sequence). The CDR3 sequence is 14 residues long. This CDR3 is CASSLGLGDYEQYF. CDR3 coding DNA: TGTGCCAGCAGTTTGGGACTAGGGGACTACGAGCAGTACTTC.

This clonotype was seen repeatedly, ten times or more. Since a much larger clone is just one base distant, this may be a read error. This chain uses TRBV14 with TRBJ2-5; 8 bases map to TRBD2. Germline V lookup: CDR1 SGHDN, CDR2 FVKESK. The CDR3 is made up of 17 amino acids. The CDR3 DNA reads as TGTGCCAGCAACCAAGAAACCCGGACTAGCCCAGAGGAGACCCAGTACTTC. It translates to CASNQETRTSPEETQYF.

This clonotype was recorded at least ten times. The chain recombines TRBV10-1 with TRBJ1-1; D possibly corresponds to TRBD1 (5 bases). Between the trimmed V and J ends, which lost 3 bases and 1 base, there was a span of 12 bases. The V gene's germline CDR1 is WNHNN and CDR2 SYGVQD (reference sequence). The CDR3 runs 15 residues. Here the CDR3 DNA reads TGCGCCAGCAGTGATCGGGGGATCGCGAACACTGAAGCTTTCTTT. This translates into CASSDRGIANTEAFF.

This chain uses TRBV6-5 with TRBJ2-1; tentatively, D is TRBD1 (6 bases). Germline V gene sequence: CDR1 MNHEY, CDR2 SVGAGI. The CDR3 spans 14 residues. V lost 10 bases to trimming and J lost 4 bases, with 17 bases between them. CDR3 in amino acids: CATRGTLGYNEQFF. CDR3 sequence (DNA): TGTGCCACCAGGGGTACTTTAGGTTACAATGAGCAGTTCTTC.

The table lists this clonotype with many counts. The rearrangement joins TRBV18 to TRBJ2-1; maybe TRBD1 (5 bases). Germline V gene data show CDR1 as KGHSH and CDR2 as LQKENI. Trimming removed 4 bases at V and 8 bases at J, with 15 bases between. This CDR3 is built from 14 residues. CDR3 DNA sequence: TGTGCCAGCTCACTCTCGGACAATAGCTATGAGCAGTTCTTC. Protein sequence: CASSLSDNSYEQFF.

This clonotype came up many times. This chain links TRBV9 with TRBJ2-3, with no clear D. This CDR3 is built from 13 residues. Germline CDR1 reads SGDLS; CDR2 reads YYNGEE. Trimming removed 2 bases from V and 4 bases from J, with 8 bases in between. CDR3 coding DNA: TGTGCCAGCAGCGTCCACGTCGCAGATACGCAGTATTTT. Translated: CASSVHVADTQYF.

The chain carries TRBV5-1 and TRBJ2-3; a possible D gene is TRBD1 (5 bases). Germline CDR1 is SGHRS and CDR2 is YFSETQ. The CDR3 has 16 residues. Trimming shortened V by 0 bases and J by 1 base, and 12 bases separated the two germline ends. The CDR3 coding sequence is TGCGCCAGCAGCTTGGGGGGCACCCACGGCACAGATACGCAGTATTTT. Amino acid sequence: CASSLGGTHGTDTQYF. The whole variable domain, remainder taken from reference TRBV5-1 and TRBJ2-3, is KAGVTQTPRYLIKTRGQQVTLSCSPISGHRSVSWYQQTPGQGLQFLFEYFSETQRNKGNFPGRFSGRQFSNSRSEMNVSTLELGDSALYLCASSLGGTHGTDTQYFGPGTRLTVL.

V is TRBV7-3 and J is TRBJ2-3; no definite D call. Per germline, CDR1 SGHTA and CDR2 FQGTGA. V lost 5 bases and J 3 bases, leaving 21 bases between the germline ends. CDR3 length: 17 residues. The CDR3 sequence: CASSLLPQVYPTDTQYF. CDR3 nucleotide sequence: TGTGCCAGCAGCCTCCTTCCTCAAGTGTATCCTACAGATACGCAGTATTTT.

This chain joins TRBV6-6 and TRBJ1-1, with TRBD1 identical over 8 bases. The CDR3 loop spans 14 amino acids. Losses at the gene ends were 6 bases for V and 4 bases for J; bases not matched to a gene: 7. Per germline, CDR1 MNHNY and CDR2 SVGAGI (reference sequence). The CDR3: CASRSDRGGTEAFF. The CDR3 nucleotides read TGTGCCAGCAGATCAGACAGGGGTGGCACTGAAGCTTTCTTT.

The CDR3 spells CASSLGGTSGYEQYF. As DNA, the CDR3 is TGTGCCAGCAGTTTAGGGGGGACTAGCGGCTACGAGCAGTACTTC. The V and J genes are TRBV28 and TRBJ2-7; 11 bases agree with TRBD2. The CDR3 is 15 residues long. Germline trimming cut 2 bases from V and 3 bases from J; bases unmatched to any gene: 3. Germline V gene data show CDR1 as MDHEN and CDR2 as SYDVKM. The whole variable domain, filled in from reference TRBV28 and TRBJ2-7, reads DVKVTQSSRYLVKRTGEKVFLECVQDMDHENMFWYRQDPGLGLRLIYFSYDVKMKEKGDIPEGYSVSREKKERFSLILESASTNQTSMYLCASSLGGTSGYEQYFGPGTRLTVT.

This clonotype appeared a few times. This CDR3 reads CASSLWGMSGELFF. The DNA for the CDR3 is TGTGCCAGCAGTTTGTGGGGCATGTCCGGGGAGCTGTTTTTT. This chain links TRBV28 with TRBJ2-2; tentatively, D is TRBD1 (5 bases). CDR1 MDHEN and CDR2 SYDVKM come from the germline V gene. Trimming removed 3 bases from V and 6 bases from J, with 11 bases in between. This CDR3 region has 14 residues.

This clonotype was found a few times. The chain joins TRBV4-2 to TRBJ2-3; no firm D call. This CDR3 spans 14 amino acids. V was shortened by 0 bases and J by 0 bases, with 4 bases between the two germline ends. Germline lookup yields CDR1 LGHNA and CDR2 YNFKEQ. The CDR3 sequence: CASSQDWSTDTQYF. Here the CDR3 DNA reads TGTGCCAGCAGCCAAGACTGGAGCACAGATACGCAGTATTTT.

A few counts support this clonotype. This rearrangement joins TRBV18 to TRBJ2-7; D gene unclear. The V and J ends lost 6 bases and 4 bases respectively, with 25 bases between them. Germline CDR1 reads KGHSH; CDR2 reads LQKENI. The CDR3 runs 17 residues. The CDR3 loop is CASSPSPITIGSYEQYF. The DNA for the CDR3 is TGTGCCAGCTCCCCTTCCCCAATCACCATAGGATCATACGAGCAGTACTTC.

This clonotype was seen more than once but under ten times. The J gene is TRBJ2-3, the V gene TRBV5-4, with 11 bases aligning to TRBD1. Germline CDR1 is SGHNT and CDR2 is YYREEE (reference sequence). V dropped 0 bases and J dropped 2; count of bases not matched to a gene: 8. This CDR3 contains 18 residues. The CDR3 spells CASSLGGTGGPATDTQYF. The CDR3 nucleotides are TGTGCCAGCAGCTTGGGCGGGACAGGGGGACCGGCCACAGATACGCAGTATTTT.

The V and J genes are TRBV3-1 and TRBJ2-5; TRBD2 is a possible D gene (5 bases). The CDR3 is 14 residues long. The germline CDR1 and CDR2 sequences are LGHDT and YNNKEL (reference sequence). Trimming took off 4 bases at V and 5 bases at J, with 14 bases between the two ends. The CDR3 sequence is CASSPPGISETQYF. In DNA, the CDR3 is TGTGCCAGCAGCCCTCCCGGGATTTCGGAGACCCAGTACTTC.

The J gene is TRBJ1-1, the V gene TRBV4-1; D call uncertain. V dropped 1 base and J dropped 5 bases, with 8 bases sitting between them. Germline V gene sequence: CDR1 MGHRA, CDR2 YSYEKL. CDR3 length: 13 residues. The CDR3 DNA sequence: TGCGCCAGCAGCCAAGCCCTAGGGACTGAAGCTTTCTTT. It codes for CASSQALGTEAFF.

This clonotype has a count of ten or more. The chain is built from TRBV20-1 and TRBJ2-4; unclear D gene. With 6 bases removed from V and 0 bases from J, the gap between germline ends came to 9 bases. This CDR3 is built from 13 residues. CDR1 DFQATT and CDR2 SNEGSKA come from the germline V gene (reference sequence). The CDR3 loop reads CSAPELAKNIQYF. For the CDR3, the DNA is TGCAGTGCGCCGGAGTTAGCCAAAAACATTCAGTACTTC.

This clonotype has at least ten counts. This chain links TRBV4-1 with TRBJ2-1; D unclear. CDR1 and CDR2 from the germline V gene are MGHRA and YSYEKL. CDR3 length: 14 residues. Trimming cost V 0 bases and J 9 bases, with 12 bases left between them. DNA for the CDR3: TGCGCCAGCAGCCAAGAGGTTAGTCAAATTGAGCAGTTCTTC. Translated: CASSQEVSQIEQFF.

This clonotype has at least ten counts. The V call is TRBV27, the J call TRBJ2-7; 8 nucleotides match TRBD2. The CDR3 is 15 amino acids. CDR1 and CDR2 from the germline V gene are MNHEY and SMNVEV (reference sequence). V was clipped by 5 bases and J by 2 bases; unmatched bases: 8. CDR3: CASSPQQLAAYEQYF. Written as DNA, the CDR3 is TGTGCCAGCAGTCCCCAACAACTAGCGGCCTACGAGCAGTACTTC.

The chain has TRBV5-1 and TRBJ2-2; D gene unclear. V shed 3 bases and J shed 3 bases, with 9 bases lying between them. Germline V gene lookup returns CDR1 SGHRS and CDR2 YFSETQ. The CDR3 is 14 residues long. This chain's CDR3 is CASSYGRDTGELFF. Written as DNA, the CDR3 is TGCGCCAGCAGCTATGGTAGGGACACCGGGGAGCTGTTTTTT.

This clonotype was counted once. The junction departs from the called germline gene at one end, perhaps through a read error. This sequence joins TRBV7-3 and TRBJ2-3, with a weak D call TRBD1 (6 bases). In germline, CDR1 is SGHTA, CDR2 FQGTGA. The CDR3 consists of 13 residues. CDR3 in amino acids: CVSSLQGADTQYF. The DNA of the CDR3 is TGTGTCAGCAGCCTACAGGGAGCAGATACGCAGTATTTT.

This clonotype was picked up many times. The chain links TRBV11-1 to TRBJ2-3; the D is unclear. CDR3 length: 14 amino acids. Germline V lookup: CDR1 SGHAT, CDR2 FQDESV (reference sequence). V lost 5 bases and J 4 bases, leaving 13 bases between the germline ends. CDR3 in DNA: TGTGCCAGCAGCCCTGAAGGGTGGGCAGATACGCAGTATTTT. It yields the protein CASSPEGWADTQYF.

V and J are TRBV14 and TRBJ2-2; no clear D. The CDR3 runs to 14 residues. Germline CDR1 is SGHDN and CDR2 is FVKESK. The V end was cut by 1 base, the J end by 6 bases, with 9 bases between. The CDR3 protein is CASSQGRDAGELFF. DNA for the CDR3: TGTGCCAGCAGCCAAGGAAGGGATGCCGGGGAGCTGTTTTTT. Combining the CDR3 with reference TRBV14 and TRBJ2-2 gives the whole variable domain EAGVTQFPSHSVIEKGQTVTLRCDPISGHDNLYWYRRVMGKEIKFLLHFVKESKQDESGMPNNRFLAERTGGTYSTLKVQPAELEDSGVYFCASSQGRDAGELFFGEGSRLTVL.